A selection of T cell receptor beta chains follows, all from one sample in a study of blood T cell repertoires in COVID-19. Clones were read by immunoSEQ multiplex PCR, and TCRdb kept only the in-frame ones, dropping some. The data show around 180,000 clones, roughly 88% seen once. Sequenced input: peripheral blood. The receptors were sampled from an elderly woman with acute or convalescent COVID-19. The CDR3 runs from the conserved cysteine through the conserved F or W. D genes are given only for firm matches. Some rows have no size entry. The others give once, few or many, or a class for an expanded clone.

clone_size,v_call,j_call,d_call,cdr3_aa,cdr3_nt
.,TRBV5-4,TRBJ1-4,.,CASSLYQATNEKLFF,TGTGCCAGCAGCTTGTATCAGGCAACTAATGAAAAACTGTTTTTT
.,TRBV7-2,TRBJ1-4,TRBD1,CASSYSGQGVGELFF,TGTGCCAGCAGCTATTCAGGACAGGGGGTGGGAGAACTGTTTTTT
.,TRBV24-1,TRBJ2-1,TRBD2,CATSDAGTSINEQFF,TGTGCCACCAGTGACGCCGGGACTAGCATCAATGAGCAGTTCTTC
.,TRBV5-1,TRBJ2-5,.,CASSLSNQETQYF,TGCGCCAGCAGCTTGAGCAATCAAGAGACCCAGTACTTC
once,TRBV6-5,TRBJ2-1,TRBD2,CASSPLGEGSNEQFF,TGTGCCAGCTCCCCCCTCGGGGAGGGAAGCAATGAGCAGTTCTTC
.,TRBV10-3,TRBJ2-3,TRBD2,CAISGTTLTDTQYF,TGTGCCATCTCCGGGACTACACTCACAGATACGCAGTATTTT
.,TRBV7-8,TRBJ1-5,TRBD1,CASSPLTGLNQPQHF,TGTGCCAGCAGCCCGTTGACAGGGCTGAATCAGCCCCAGCATTTT
.,TRBV4-1,TRBJ2-5,TRBD2,CASSQDVTSGVRRGETQYF,TGCGCCAGCAGCCAAGACGTAACTAGCGGGGTCCGCCGGGGGGAGACCCAGTACTTC
.,TRBV4-2,TRBJ1-2,TRBD1,CASSQDGTEVEGYTF,TGTGCCAGCAGCCAAGACGGGACAGAAGTCGAGGGCTACACCTTC
once,TRBV6-5,TRBJ1-2,.,CASTPGGYGYTF,TGTGCCAGCACCCCGGGGGGGTACGGCTACACCTTC
once,TRBV29-1,TRBJ1-1,.,CSGNRVEDTEAFF,TGCAGCGGTAACAGGGTGGAGGACACTGAAGCTTTCTTT
.,TRBV6-5,TRBJ2-5,.,CASSYFGGTQETQYF,TGTGCCAGCAGTTACTTTGGGGGGACGCAAGAGACCCAGTACTTC
.,TRBV7-2,TRBJ2-1,TRBD1,CASSSARGLSYNEQFF,TGTGCCAGCAGCTCAGCCAGGGGGCTCTCCTACAATGAGCAGTTCTTC
.,TRBV6-6,TRBJ1-5,TRBD1,CASRNRGQPQHF,TGTGCCAGCAGAAACAGGGGCCAGCCCCAGCATTTT
.,TRBV7-2,TRBJ2-5,.,CASSLARSSLPSQETQYF,TGTGCCAGCAGCTTAGCGCGTTCGAGCCTGCCCTCTCAAGAGACCCAGTACTTC
few,TRBV10-2,TRBJ1-1,TRBD1,CASRGQFNTEAFF,TGCGCCAGCAGGGGACAGTTTAACACTGAAGCTTTCTTT
.,TRBV4-3,TRBJ1-6,.,CASSQDPGGSSPLHF,TGCGCCAGCAGCCAAGACCCCGGAGGGTCTTCACCCCTCCACTTT
.,TRBV7-2,TRBJ1-1,TRBD1,CASSLVLGQGVSEAFF,TGTGCCAGCAGCTTAGTATTAGGACAGGGGGTATCTGAAGCTTTCTTT
few,TRBV3-1/TRBV3-2,TRBJ1-4,TRBD1,CASSPGQGSEKLFF,TGTGCCAGCAGCCCGGGACAGGGGAGTGAAAAACTGTTTTTT
few,TRBV5-4,TRBJ2-7,.,CASSLDAGSYEQYF,TGTGCCAGCAGCTTGGATGCGGGGTCCTACGAGCAGTACTTC
.,TRBV7-2,TRBJ1-5,.,CASSLGRGGHQPQHF,TGTGCCAGCAGCTTAGGTCGGGGGGGGCATCAGCCCCAGCATTTT
.,TRBV21-1,TRBJ1-4,.,CASSKGRVPNEKLFF,TGTGCCAGCAGCAAAGGACGGGTACCTAATGAAAAACTGTTTTTT
.,TRBV27,TRBJ1-1,TRBD1,CASRRQGQNTEAFF,TGTGCCAGCAGGAGACAGGGACAGAACACTGAAGCTTTCTTT
.,TRBV12-3/TRBV12-4,TRBJ1-1,TRBD1,CASSLTGIAFF,TGTGCCAGCAGCTTGACAGGGATAGCTTTCTTT
.,TRBV5-1,TRBJ1-1,.,CASSLVGIGGTEAFF,TGCGCCAGCAGCTTGGTAGGAATAGGGGGCACTGAAGCTTTCTTT
.,TRBV6-5,TRBJ1-2,.,CASSYSTDFYGYTF,TGTGCCAGCAGTTACTCGACAGATTTCTATGGCTACACCTTC
.,TRBV5-1,TRBJ2-3,.,CASSTGGTDTQYF,TGCGCCAGCAGCACCGGGGGCACAGATACGCAGTATTTT
.,TRBV12-3/TRBV12-4,TRBJ1-1,.,CASSFGEEAFF,TGTGCCAGCAGTTTTGGGGAGGAAGCTTTCTTT
.,TRBV6-5,TRBJ1-2,.,CASSYSGAPGGGYTF,TGTGCCAGCAGTTACTCTGGGGCCCCCGGGGGGGGCTACACCTTC
.,TRBV6-5,TRBJ2-7,TRBD2,CASSYSRTRWDEQYF,TGTGCCAGCAGTTACTCGAGGACTAGATGGGACGAGCAGTACTTC
.,TRBV27,TRBJ2-5,TRBD1,CASSPGTGGGTQYF,TGTGCCAGCAGTCCCGGGACAGGGGGAGGGACCCAGTACTTC
.,TRBV19,TRBJ2-7,.,CASSIGQGLPYEQYF,TGTGCCAGTAGTATCGGCCAGGGTTTACCCTACGAGCAGTACTTC
.,TRBV5-1,TRBJ1-1,.,CASSLEAVRNTEAFF,TGCGCCAGCAGCTTAGAGGCAGTCCGGAACACTGAAGCTTTCTTT
once,TRBV5-1,TRBJ2-3,TRBD2,CATRASGITDTQYF,TGCGCCACCCGGGCTAGCGGGATTACAGATACGCAGTATTTT
.,TRBV3-1/TRBV3-2,TRBJ2-5,TRBD2,CASANMRGAETQYF,TGTGCCAGCGCTAACATGCGGGGGGCGGAGACCCAGTACTTC
.,TRBV19,TRBJ1-1,TRBD1,CASSTYRGQRTEAFF,TGTGCCAGTAGTACATACAGGGGGCAAAGGACTGAAGCTTTCTTT
once,TRBV19,TRBJ1-2,TRBD1,CASSMPGQGFYGYTF,TGTGCCAGTAGTATGCCGGGACAGGGATTCTATGGCTACACCTTC
.,TRBV6-5,TRBJ2-4,TRBD1,CASRSTGQGWNIQYF,TGTGCCAGCAGGTCTACGGGACAGGGTTGGAACATTCAGTACTTC
.,TRBV19,TRBJ2-1,.,CASGTAPWEQFF,TGTGCCAGTGGGACTGCGCCTTGGGAGCAGTTCTTC
.,TRBV5-6,TRBJ2-1,TRBD2,CASSLPSGRSLFYNEQFF,TGTGCCAGCAGCCTACCTAGCGGGAGGTCCCTCTTCTACAATGAGCAGTTCTTC
.,TRBV25-1,TRBJ2-7,TRBD2,CASRASGDYEQYF,TGTGCCAGCAGGGCTAGCGGGGACTACGAGCAGTACTTC
.,TRBV6-5,TRBJ2-1,TRBD2,CASSPGLAGVNEQFF,TGTGCCAGCAGTCCAGGACTAGCGGGAGTCAATGAGCAGTTCTTC
.,TRBV6-6,TRBJ2-1,TRBD2,CASSLSLAGGDNEQFF,TGTGCCAGCAGTTTGTCACTAGCGGGGGGCGACAATGAGCAGTTCTTC
.,TRBV7-6,TRBJ1-1,.,CASSLGTLNTEAFF,TGTGCCAGCAGTCTCGGGACACTGAACACTGAAGCTTTCTTT
.,TRBV14,TRBJ1-2,.,CASSPAFRLGYGYTF,TGTGCCAGCAGCCCCGCGTTTCGTCTCGGCTATGGCTACACCTTC
.,TRBV7-9,TRBJ2-1,.,CASSISLGVYNEQFF,TGTGCCAGCAGCATCTCTCTAGGGGTCTACAATGAGCAGTTCTTC
few,TRBV5-6,TRBJ1-4,.,CASSLPGGRTNEKLFF,TGTGCCAGCAGCCTCCCCGGGGGGCGAACTAATGAAAAACTGTTTTTT
few,TRBV5-1,TRBJ1-1,.,CASSLAGTRNTEAFF,TGCGCCAGCAGCTTGGCCGGGACAAGGAACACTGAAGCTTTCTTT
.,TRBV6-5,TRBJ2-3,.,CASTAGFTDTQYF,TGTGCCAGCACGGCGGGGTTTACAGATACGCAGTATTTT